These T cell receptor beta chains were read from a single sample in a study of metastatic and nonmetastatic thyroid tumors. MiXCR re-clonotyped the PCR reads for TCRdb. The sample gives about 39,000 clones, approximately 17% of which show up once; about 13% is in the top ten. The sample was tumor tissue. These receptors came from a female donor with papillary thyroid cancer or a benign thyroid nodule (not recorded which). Some clones in this sample may be carry-over from other donors' samples. Each CDR3 is given with its conserved first and last residue. The order of the fields is J gene, D gene, clone size, CDR3 length, V gene, CDR3 protein, CDR3 DNA. A D gene is named only where the DNA matches it firmly. Not every row has a clone size; where given, it reads once, few, many or a size class.

>TRBJ1-2|.|many|12|TRBV29-1
CSVEGSDYGYTF
TGCAGCGTTGAAGGTTCTGACTATGGCTACACCTTC
>TRBJ2-7|TRBD2|.|17|TRBV6-1
CARRVGTSGLAALEQYF
TGTGCCAGACGGGTGGGTACTTCGGGACTAGCGGCTCTCGAGCAGTACTTC
>TRBJ2-1|.|.|17|TRBV6-2/TRBV6-3
CASREGAGPISYNEQFF
TGTGCCAGTCGAGAGGGAGCTGGACCTATCTCCTACAATGAGCAGTTCTTC
>TRBJ1-1|.|few|15|TRBV7-9
CASSLVGLVNTEAFF
TGTGCCAGCAGCTTAGTAGGCCTAGTGAACACTGAAGCTTTCTTT
>TRBJ1-5|.|many|16|TRBV6-1
CASSLSGRGSNQPQHF
TGTGCCAGCAGTCTTTCGGGCAGGGGAAGTAATCAGCCCCAGCATTTT
>TRBJ1-6|.|many|13|TRBV6-2/TRBV6-3
CASSMGGVSPLHF
TGTGCCAGCAGTATGGGGGGCGTCTCACCCCTCCACTTT
>TRBJ2-7|TRBD1|.|15|TRBV6-1
CASSGVRKGAYEQYF
TGTGCCAGCAGTGGCGTGCGAAAGGGGGCATACGAGCAGTACTTC
>TRBJ1-5|.|.|16|TRBV11-2
CAISLPGGVGGQPQHF
TGTGCTATCAGCCTCCCGGGCGGTGTAGGGGGTCAGCCCCAGCATTTT
>TRBJ2-1|TRBD1|many|15|TRBV12-3/TRBV12-4
CASILTGDTYNEQFF
TGTGCCAGCATTCTTACAGGGGACACTTACAATGAGCAGTTCTTC
>TRBJ1-1|.|.|12|TRBV12-5
CASGFGGSEAFF
TGTGCTAGTGGGTTTGGGGGGTCAGAAGCTTTCTTT
>TRBJ1-2|TRBD1|many|14|TRBV7-9
CASSPGQMLGGYTF
TGTGCCAGCAGCCCGGGACAGATGTTGGGTGGCTACACCTTC
>TRBJ2-2|TRBD1|.|16|TRBV5-5
CASSKGTGGNTGELFF
TGTGCCAGCAGCAAAGGGACAGGCGGAAACACCGGGGAGCTGTTTTTT
>TRBJ2-5|.|many|13|TRBV3-1
CASSQDDWETQYF
TGTGCCAGCAGCCAAGATGACTGGGAGACCCAGTACTTC
>TRBJ1-5|.|many|15|TRBV19
CASSIYGDSNQPQHF
TGTGCCAGTAGTATCTACGGGGATAGCAATCAGCCCCAGCATTTT
>TRBJ1-6|.|few|16|TRBV11-2
CASSLGGGRANSPLHF
TGTGCCAGCAGCTTAGGAGGGGGTAGAGCAAATTCACCCCTCCACTTT
>TRBJ1-1|.|many|15|TRBV10-3
CAIRDKRDMNTEAFF
TGTGCCATCAGAGATAAAAGGGACATGAACACTGAAGCTTTCTTT
>TRBJ2-6|.|many|17|TRBV24-1
CATSDPRQRQGANVLTF
TGCGCCACCAGTGACCCCCGACAACGGCAAGGGGCCAACGTCCTGACTTTC
>TRBJ2-3|TRBD2|many|15|TRBV19
CASRLSGRVTDTQYF
TGTGCCAGTAGACTTAGCGGGAGGGTCACAGATACGCAGTATTTT
>TRBJ2-7|.|many|14|TRBV5-1
CASSPGGTPYEQYF
TGCGCCAGCTCCCCTGGCGGGACTCCCTACGAGCAGTACTTC
>TRBJ2-7|TRBD1|many|16|TRBV29-1
CSVALGQRRIRGEQYF
TGCAGCGTGGCCCTGGGACAGCGTAGAATTCGTGGCGAGCAGTACTTC
>TRBJ1-1|.|.|13|TRBV30
CAWSEAQSSEAFF
TGTGCCTGGAGTGAAGCCCAATCCAGTGAAGCTTTCTTT
>TRBJ2-7|.|.|15|TRBV28
CASSPVLALTYEQYF
TGTGCCAGCAGCCCCGTGTTGGCCCTCACCTACGAGCAGTACTTC
>TRBJ1-4|.|many|14|TRBV28
CASSLSQTNEKLFF
TGTGCCAGCAGTTTATCGCAGACGAATGAAAAACTGTTTTTT
>TRBJ1-2|.|medium-sized|15|TRBV6-5
CASSYSGQINYGYTF
TGTGCCAGCAGTTACTCAGGGCAGATTAACTATGGCTACACCTTC
>TRBJ2-2|TRBD1|many|22|TRBV15
CATSRERTGDVRALGNTGELFF
TGTGCCACCAGCAGAGAGAGGACAGGGGACGTTAGGGCTCTCGGGAACACCGGGGAGCTGTTTTTT
>TRBJ1-2|.|few|15|TRBV28
CASSSSWATNYGYTF
TGTGCCAGCAGTTCTTCATGGGCGACTAACTATGGCTACACCTTC
>TRBJ2-7|TRBD2|many|14|TRBV5-1
CASRSGGALYEQYF
TGCGCCAGCCGGTCGGGAGGGGCCCTCTACGAGCAGTACTTC
>TRBJ2-7|TRBD2|many|16|TRBV3-1
CASSFTSGRASYEQYF
TGTGCCAGCAGCTTCACTAGCGGGAGGGCGTCGTACGAGCAGTACTTC
>TRBJ1-1|.|few|14|TRBV2
CASSEQGYRTEAFF
TGTGCCAGCAGTGAACAGGGATATCGCACTGAAGCTTTCTTT
>TRBJ2-7|.|many|13|TRBV3-1
CASSQRGAYEQYF
TGTGCCAGCAGCCAAAGGGGGGCCTACGAGCAGTACTTC
>TRBJ2-3|TRBD2|many|14|TRBV20-1
CSAFSGRASDTQYF
TGCAGTGCTTTTAGCGGGAGGGCTTCGGATACGCAGTATTTT
>TRBJ2-4|TRBD2|many|14|TRBV25-1
CASHPGLVENIQYF
TGTGCCAGCCACCCCGGACTAGTCGAAAACATTCAGTACTTC
>TRBJ2-7|.|many|16|TRBV4-1
CASSTGGPGQSYEQYF
TGCGCCAGCAGCACCGGGGGCCCCGGACAGTCCTACGAGCAGTACTTC
>TRBJ2-1|TRBD2|.|15|TRBV18
CASSPASGVGNEQFF
TGTGCCAGCTCACCAGCTAGCGGGGTAGGGAATGAGCAGTTCTTC
>TRBJ1-1|.|.|14|TRBV27
CASSSGGWNTEAFF
TGTGCCAGCAGTTCTGGGGGGTGGAACACTGAAGCTTTCTTT
>TRBJ2-7|.|many|16|TRBV5-8
CASSLGGTPSTHEQYF
TGTGCCAGCAGCTTGGGTGGGACCCCCTCAACCCACGAGCAGTACTTC
>TRBJ2-1|.|.|14|TRBV20-1
CSASFSPQPNEQFF
TGCAGTGCTAGCTTTTCCCCGCAGCCCAATGAGCAGTTCTTC
>TRBJ2-3|TRBD1|many|15|TRBV28
CASRSTGGNRNTQYF
TGTGCCAGCAGATCGACAGGGGGCAACCGGAATACGCAGTATTTT
>TRBJ1-2|.|few|13|TRBV6-1
CASRVHVNYGYTF
TGTGCCAGCAGGGTACATGTTAACTATGGCTACACCTTC
>TRBJ1-5|TRBD1|few|13|TRBV28
CAGGTGINQPQHF
TGTGCCGGAGGGACAGGGATTAATCAGCCACAGCATTTT
>TRBJ2-6|.|.|17|TRBV6-1
CAIRGGQSYSGANVLTF
TGTGCCATCAGGGGGGGACAATCCTACTCTGGGGCCAACGTCCTGACTTTC
>TRBJ2-3|.|many|17|TRBV6-2/TRBV6-3
CASSYPSRGSGTDTQYF
TGTGCCAGCAGTTACCCTAGTCGGGGATCGGGCACAGATACGCAGTATTTT
>TRBJ1-2|.|many|16|TRBV7-6
CASSPRVVSDEGGYTF
TGTGCCAGCAGCCCGAGGGTCGTCAGCGATGAGGGGGGCTACACCTTC
>TRBJ1-2|.|.|15|TRBV6-5
CASSDSNEGGYGYTF
TGTGCCAGCAGTGACTCGAACGAGGGGGGGTATGGCTACACCTTC
>TRBJ2-7|TRBD1|few|14|TRBV2
CASNQDRGDYEQYF
TGTGCCAGCAACCAGGACAGGGGAGACTACGAGCAGTACTTC
>TRBJ1-4|.|.|14|TRBV20-1
CSARDKVICEKLFF
TGCAGTGCTAGAGATAAGGTGATCTGTGAAAAACTGTTTTTT